Following are 22 T cell receptor beta chains from one sample sequenced in a study of blood T cell repertoires in COVID-19. Repertoires were generated with immunoSEQ multiplex PCR, while TCRdb's copy carries only in-frame clones and drops some. The sample includes about 260,000 clones, approximately 86% seen only once; the top ten take more than 4.5%. Sample: peripheral blood. Every receptor here comes from a woman in her fifties or sixties with COVID-19, enrolled during active disease.

This sequence joins TRBV14 and TRBJ1-4, with no clear D. The CDR3 covers 17 residues. Deletions cut 3 bases from V and 0 bases from J, with 14 bases between. Germline CDR1 and CDR2: SGHDN and FVKESK. The CDR3 region has the DNA TGTGCCAGCAGCCAGCGAGGAACATTTGCAACTAATGAAAAACTGTTTTTT. Its protein is CASSQRGTFATNEKLFF.

This chain joins TRBV5-1 and TRBJ1-1, with 7 positions matching TRBD1. The J segment lost 4 bases and the V segment lost 7 bases, leaving 13 bases of the junction unmatched. CDR1 is SGHRS and CDR2 is YFSETQ in the germline V gene. There are 15 residues in the CDR3. As DNA, the CDR3 is TGCGCCAGCCGTAAAACCAACACAGGGGCCACTGAAGCTTTCTTT. Amino acids: CASRKTNTGATEAFF. Using reference TRBV5-1 and TRBJ1-1 for the parts outside the CDR3, the full variable domain is KAGVTQTPRYLIKTRGQQVTLSCSPISGHRSVSWYQQTPGQGLQFLFEYFSETQRNKGNFPGRFSGRQFSNSRSEMNVSTLELGDSALYLCASRKTNTGATEAFFGQGTRLTVV.

The gene calls are TRBV5-1 and TRBJ2-7; maybe TRBD1 (6 bases). Trimming took 1 base from V and 3 from J, leaving 11 bases between them. This CDR3 is built from 14 residues. CDR1 and CDR2 (germline): SGHRS, YFSETQ. The CDR3 region is CASSLQGPNYEQYF. DNA for the CDR3: TGCGCCAGCAGCTTGCAGGGGCCCAACTACGAGCAGTACTTC.

The J gene is TRBJ1-5, the V gene TRBV28; 7 bases align to TRBD1. Unmatched junction bases numbered 12, after V lost 6 bases and J lost 4 bases. The length of the CDR3 is 16 residues. The germline V gene has CDR1 MDHEN and CDR2 SYDVKM. This CDR3 is CASSPRGRGQNQPQHF. The CDR3 bases are TGTGCCAGCAGCCCTAGGGGCCGGGGACAGAATCAGCCCCAGCATTTT.

This CDR3 is CASRTPGQVLSGELFF. The DNA of the CDR3 is TGTGCCAGCAGGACACCGGGACAGGTACTTTCCGGGGAGCTGTTTTTT. The gene calls are TRBV28 and TRBJ2-2; TRBD1 matches at 8 bases. Trimming cost V 6 bases and J 6 bases; bases outside gene matches: 12. Germline CDR1 is MDHEN and CDR2 is SYDVKM. The CDR3 length is 16 residues.

This clone was detected only once. The gene calls are TRBV9 and TRBJ2-2; no clear D. Trimming cost V 0 bases and J 0 bases, with 6 bases left between them. The CDR3 is 15 residues long. The V gene's germline CDR1 is SGDLS and CDR2 YYNGEE. CDR3 sequence reads: CASSVARTNTGELFF. The CDR3 nucleotides read TGTGCCAGCAGCGTAGCCAGGACGAACACCGGGGAGCTGTTTTTT.

This chain uses TRBV29-1 with TRBJ2-5; 8 nucleotides agree with TRBD1. There are 14 residues in the CDR3. Germline V gives CDR1 SQVTM, CDR2 ANQGSEA. The V and J ends lost 3 bases and 5 bases, in that order; junction bases with no gene match: 8. CDR3: CSVDIGQGLETQYF. CDR3 sequence (DNA): TGCAGCGTTGATATCGGACAGGGTTTGGAGACCCAGTACTTC. Full variable domain (rest looked up from reference TRBV29-1 and TRBJ2-5): SAVISQKPSRDICQRGTSLTIQCQVDSQVTMMFWYRQQPGQSLTLIATANQGSEATYESGFVIDKFPISRPNLTFSTLTVSNMSPEDSSIYLCSVDIGQGLETQYFGPGTRLLVL.

The chain is built from TRBV27 and TRBJ2-7, with D possibly TRBD1 on 6 matching bases. The V end was cut by 2 bases, the J end by 5 bases, with 10 bases between. The CDR3 length is 13 residues. Looked up from germline, CDR1 is MNHEY and CDR2 is SMNVEV (reference sequence). CDR3 sequence reads: CASSLDRSDEQYF. Here the CDR3 DNA reads TGTGCCAGCAGTTTAGACAGGAGCGACGAGCAGTACTTC.

This chain connects TRBV7-6 to TRBJ2-7; possible D gene TRBD1, 6 bases. V lost 6 bases and J lost 3, with 18 bases in between. The CDR3 contains 15 residues. Germline V gene sequence: CDR1 SGHVS, CDR2 FNYEAQ. This chain's CDR3 is CASSPEQGIYYEQYF. As DNA, the CDR3 is TGTGCCAGCAGTCCTGAACAGGGTATCTACTACGAGCAGTACTTC.

The chain uses TRBV30 and TRBJ1-5, with 7 bases aligning to TRBD1. Trimming removed 0 bases from V and 7 bases from J; junction bases left unmatched: 6. CDR1 is GTSNPN and CDR2 is SVGIG in the germline V gene (reference sequence). This CDR3 has 14 amino acids. The CDR3 here is CAWSVDRVYQPQHF. The CDR3 nucleotides read TGTGCCTGGAGTGTTGACAGGGTATACCAGCCCCAGCATTTT.

J is TRBJ1-3 and V is TRBV6-5; 8 nucleotides agree with TRBD1. The germline V gene has CDR1 MNHEY and CDR2 SVGAGI. This CDR3 region has 14 residues. V trimming: 6 bases; J trimming: 2 bases; junction bases outside the gene matches: 3. The CDR3 reads CASRPQGAGNTIYF. CDR3 coding DNA: TGTGCCAGCAGGCCACAGGGGGCTGGAAACACCATATATTTT.

This rearrangement joins TRBV15 to TRBJ1-2, with D hard to call. The V end lost 0 bases, the J end lost 2 bases, and 10 bases lay between the germline ends. The germline V gene encodes CDR1 LNHNV and CDR2 YYDKDF (reference sequence). The CDR3 loop spans 15 amino acids. CDR3 sequence: CATSREAGENYGYTF. The CDR3 bases are TGTGCCACCAGCAGAGAGGCCGGAGAGAACTATGGCTACACCTTC.

V usage is TRBV3-1 (or the pseudogene TRBV3-2) and J usage is TRBJ2-1, with D unresolved. V was cut by 1 base and J by 3 bases, with 4 bases left in between. Germline values: CDR1 LGHDT, CDR2 YNNKEL (reference sequence). The CDR3 runs 13 residues. The CDR3 sequence is CASSQGNYNEQFF. The CDR3 coding sequence is TGTGCCAGCAGCCAAGGTAACTACAATGAGCAGTTCTTC.

This chain connects TRBV5-1 to TRBJ1-1; TRBD1 matches 12 bases. This CDR3 region has 19 residues. J gave up 1 base and V 4 bases, and 14 bases lay outside the gene matches. Germline V gene lookup returns CDR1 SGHRS and CDR2 YFSETQ. The DNA for the CDR3 is TGCGCCAGCAGCCCGAGGGGTCCCGGGACAGGGGGCGCGAACACTGAAGCTTTCTTT. Translation: CASSPRGPGTGGANTEAFF.

The chain couples TRBV2 to TRBJ1-4, with D maybe TRBD1 (5 bases). CDR3 size: 14 residues. Trimming took 7 bases from V and 9 from J, leaving 18 bases between them. In germline, CDR1 is SNHLY, CDR2 FYNNEI. Here the CDR3 DNA reads TGTGCCAGCAAGGACGGGACTAGTAGGCAAAAACTGTTTTTT. Translating it yields CASKDGTSRQKLFF.

The chain employs TRBV11-3 and TRBJ2-7; tentatively, D is TRBD2 (5 bases). This CDR3 spans 15 amino acids. CDR1 SGHNT and CDR2 YENEEA come from the germline V gene. Trimming cost V 0 bases and J 5 bases, with 14 bases left between them. The CDR3 nucleotides are TGTGCCAGCAGCTTAGATCGGGGTACAATACACGAGCAGTACTTC. This translates into CASSLDRGTIHEQYF.

Written as DNA, the CDR3 is TGTGCCAGCAGCCGTCTAGCGGGTTTGGGCAATGAGCAGTTCTTC. Translating gives CASSRLAGLGNEQFF. The chain carries TRBV7-3 and TRBJ2-1; 8 bases match TRBD2. CDR1 is SGHTA and CDR2 is FQGTGA in the germline V gene. The junction had 9 bases not matched to a gene; V was cut back by 5 bases and J by 6 bases. The length of the CDR3 is 15 residues.

The table lists this clone with many counts. V is TRBV28 and J is TRBJ2-5; 14 bases are a match to TRBD2. The trim removed 0 bases at V and 3 bases at J, leaving 6 bases unmatched. CDR3 length: 18 amino acids. Germline V CDR1 and CDR2: MDHEN, SYDVKM. This CDR3 is CASSLWTSGRAGEETQYF. The CDR3 nucleotides read TGTGCCAGCAGTTTATGGACTAGCGGGAGGGCCGGGGAAGAGACCCAGTACTTC.

The CDR3 nucleotides are TGTGCCAGCAGCCAAATCCAACTGTCGGGGGACGATAGCAATCAGCCCCAGCATTTT. Residues: CASSQIQLSGDDSNQPQHF. The gene calls are TRBV4-2 and TRBJ1-5; possibly TRBD1 for D (5 bases). The CDR3 is 19 amino acids. V was cut by 2 bases and J by 0 bases, with 20 bases left in between. Germline loops: CDR1 LGHNA, CDR2 YNFKEQ.

The genes are TRBV3-1 (or the pseudogene TRBV3-2) and TRBJ1-3; 9 bases line up with TRBD1. The CDR3 extends over 17 amino acids. J lost 0 bases, V lost 4 bases, and 7 bases had no gene match. Germline loops: CDR1 LGHDT, CDR2 YNNKEL (reference sequence). CDR3 region: CASSLRTGESSGNTIYF. CDR3 nucleotides: TGTGCCAGCAGCCTTCGGACAGGGGAGAGCTCTGGAAACACCATATATTTT.

The chain combines TRBV6-6 with TRBJ2-7; 10 nucleotides agree with TRBD2. Per germline, CDR1 MNHNY and CDR2 SVGAGI (reference sequence). The ends lost 7 bases at V and 10 bases at J; junction bases unmatched: 10. This CDR3 spans 13 amino acids. CDR3 coding DNA: TGTGCCAGCATAGCGGGACTAGCGAACATCCAGTACTTC. Amino acids: CASIAGLANIQYF.

V is TRBV6-1 and J is TRBJ1-5; no firm D call. The germline V and J ends were trimmed by 2 bases and 4 bases, with 6 bases remaining between them. Germline CDR1 MNHNS, CDR2 SASEGT. This CDR3 comprises 13 residues. Here the CDR3 reads CASSERGNQPQHF. In nucleotides, the CDR3 is TGTGCCAGCAGTGAACGGGGAAATCAGCCCCAGCATTTT.